Following are 19 T cell receptor beta chains from one sample sequenced in a study of blood T cells in healthy people across ages. A second PCR of about 7 to 12 cycles used a sample-barcoded 5' primer and a J-beta primer mix. Using its own MiXCR run on the 5' RACE reads, TCRdb lists one record per CDR3 protein. The sample has approximately 800,000 distinct CDR3 sequences, under 40% seen once. Sequenced material: blood. The source of these receptors is a man between 18 and 35 years old in good health.

Regarding this clonotype: A much larger clone lies a single base off, so this may be a read error. This chain joins TRBV6-2 or TRBV6-3 and TRBJ2-5, with D possibly TRBD1 on 5 matching bases. The CDR3 runs to 17 residues. CDR1 is MNHEY, CDR2 SVGEGT, per germline. CDR3 region: CASSYEVSGYLQEAQYF. The CDR3 DNA is TGTGCCAGCAGTTACGAGGTGTCAGGGTACTTACAAGAGGCCCAGTACTTC.

This chain uses TRBV6-1 with TRBJ2-7; possibly TRBD1 for D (5 bases). The DNA end favors TRBJ2-1, so the J call may be wrong. Germline values: CDR1 MNHNS, CDR2 SASEGT. The CDR3 has 18 amino acids. The CDR3 here is CASSTPGQGGSYSYEQFF. CDR3 sequence (DNA): TGTGCCAGCAGCACCCCTGGTCAGGGTGGTTCCTACTCCTACGAGCAGTTCTTC.

At least ten counts were recorded for this clonotype. CDR3 nucleotide sequence: TGCGCCAGCAGCTTAAGTGGGACAGGCTTTGGGGATGAGCAGTTCTTC. The encoded protein is CASSLSGTGFGDEQFF. V gene TRBV5-1 combines with J gene TRBJ2-1; 8 nucleotides agree with TRBD1. Trimming took 2 bases from V and 8 from J; bases not matched to a gene: 12. This CDR3 has 16 residues. Germline CDR1 is SGHRS and CDR2 is YFSETQ.

This clonotype turned up a few times. The chain combines TRBV12-3 or TRBV12-4 with TRBJ2-6; no definite D call. Trimming left V 1 base short and J 0 bases short, with 7 bases between. The CDR3 runs 16 residues. CDR3 in amino acids: CASSLDQPSGANVLTF. The CDR3 coding sequence is TGTGCCAGCAGTTTAGATCAGCCCTCTGGGGCCAACGTCCTGACTTTC.

The V gene is TRBV7-2, the J gene TRBJ1-5, with D possibly TRBD1 on 6 matching bases. This CDR3 is built from 14 residues. V was clipped by 5 bases and J by 7 bases, with 15 bases between them. Germline V gene data show CDR1 as SGHTA and CDR2 as FQGNSA. The CDR3 region has the DNA TGTGCCAGCAGCAGCCAGGACAGACGACAGCCCCAGCATTTT. This encodes CASSSQDRRQPQHF.

The gene calls are TRBV2 and TRBJ1-4; TRBD1 aligns across 7 bases. Germline V gives CDR1 SNHLY, CDR2 FYNNEI. The CDR3 runs to 14 residues. Unmatched junction bases numbered 5, after V lost 5 bases and J lost 5 bases. CDR3 coding DNA: TGTGCCAGCAGTATAGGACAGGAAAATGAAAAACTGTTTTTT. Translated: CASSIGQENEKLFF. Full variable domain (rest looked up from reference TRBV2 and TRBJ1-4): EPEVTQTPSHQVTQMGQEVILRCVPISNHLYFYWYRQILGQKVEFLVSFYNNEISEKSEIFDDQFSVERPDGSNFTLKIRSTKLEDSAMYFCASSIGQENEKLFFGSGTQLSVL.

This clonotype was counted a few times. The J gene is TRBJ2-3, the V gene TRBV24-1, with TRBD1 as a possible D gene (5 bases). The CDR3 contains 16 residues. Germline CDR1 KGHDR, CDR2 SFDVKD. The ends were cut back, 4 bases at V and 1 base at J, with 14 bases in the middle. Here the CDR3 reads CATSDLKWGGTDTQYF. In nucleotides, the CDR3 is TGTGCCACCAGTGACCTCAAATGGGGCGGCACAGATACGCAGTATTTT.

This clonotype was detected only once. V is TRBV10-3 and J is TRBJ2-7; 8 nucleotides agree with TRBD2. J gave up 6 bases and V 3 bases, and 13 bases lay outside the gene matches. The CDR3 has 16 amino acids. Per germline, CDR1 ENHRY and CDR2 SYGVKD. The CDR3 region has the DNA TGTGCCATCAGTGACAACTTTGGTAGCGGGGTGGGCGAGCAGTACTTC. Translated, it gives CAISDNFGSGVGEQYF.

This clonotype occurred a few times. This sequence joins TRBV10-3 and TRBJ1-5; D remains unclear. Germline V gene lookup returns CDR1 ENHRY and CDR2 SYGVKD. The CDR3 has 16 residues. Trimming removed 0 bases at V and 0 bases at J, with 9 bases between. The CDR3 DNA follows: TGTGCCATCAGTGAGTCCGGCACCAATAGCAATCAGCCCCAGCATTTT. Amino acid sequence: CAISESGTNSNQPQHF.

The chain uses TRBV6-2 or TRBV6-3 and TRBJ1-4; D might be TRBD1 (5 bases). Trimming shortened V by 7 bases and J by 3 bases, and 15 bases separated the two germline ends. Germline assignment: CDR1 MNHEY and CDR2 SVGEGT. This CDR3 is 15 amino acids long. CDR3 sequence: CASTFSGTSNEKLFF. The CDR3 nucleotides read TGTGCCAGCACTTTTTCCGGGACTTCTAATGAAAAACTGTTTTTT.

This clonotype has a count of ten or more. The chain uses TRBV6-5 and TRBJ1-5; unclear D gene. This CDR3 contains 13 residues. The germline CDR1 and CDR2 sequences are MNHEY and SVGAGI. V lost 8 bases to trimming and J lost 5 bases, with 13 bases between them. CDR3 loop: CASRRGGDQPQHF. CDR3 DNA: TGTGCCAGCCGGCGGGGTGGGGATCAGCCCCAGCATTTT.

This chain connects TRBV12-5 to TRBJ1-1; D is unresolved. Trimming cost V 0 bases and J 6 bases, with 8 bases left between them. This CDR3 comprises 13 residues. Per germline, CDR1 LGHNT and CDR2 FRNRAP. CDR3 coding DNA: TGTGCTAGTGGTTTGGTAATCGGGGCTGAAGCTTTCTTT. Protein: CASGLVIGAEAFF.

This clonotype was detected only once. The rearrangement links TRBV20-1 to TRBJ2-5; TRBD2 aligns across 9 bases. Germline CDR1 is DFQATT and CDR2 is SNEGSKA (reference sequence). J lost 4 bases, V lost 3 bases, and 9 bases had no gene match. The length of the CDR3 is 15 residues. The CDR3, as DNA: TGCAGTGCTAGGGCCGCGGGGGGGAGGAGAGAGACCCAGTACTTC. Translation: CSARAAGGRRETQYF.

This clonotype turned up a few times. The chain recombines TRBV21-1 with TRBJ2-3; the table's TRBD2 call for D was not verified on the DNA. TRBV21-1 represents a pseudogene. There are 17 residues in the CDR3. In DNA form, the CDR3 reads TGTGCCAGCAGCACGTGGTCGGGCCAAAGGAGCACAGATACGCAGTATTTT. Amino acid sequence: CASSTWSGQRSTDTQYF.

The chain's CDR3 is CASSASGGDTQYF. CDR3 nucleotides: TGTGCCAGCAGTGCATCTGGGGGAGATACGCAGTATTTT. The J gene is TRBJ2-3, the V gene TRBV12-3 or TRBV12-4, with D perhaps given as TRBD1 or TRBD2 (5 bases each). Trimming left V 5 bases short and J 5 bases short, with 11 bases between. The CDR3 consists of 13 residues.

The chain links TRBV5-1 to TRBJ2-3; perhaps TRBD2 as D (5 bases). Trimming left V 5 bases short and J 13 bases short, with 11 bases between. Germline lookup yields CDR1 SGHRS and CDR2 YFSETQ. This CDR3 has 10 amino acids. The CDR3 DNA follows: TGCGCCAGCAGTACGACTAAGAAGTATTTT. This translates into CASSTTKKYF.

V and J are TRBV5-6 and TRBJ1-1; D may be TRBD1 (6 bases). The length of the CDR3 is 14 residues. Trimming cost V 4 bases and J 0 bases, with 10 bases left between them. CDR1 SGHDT and CDR2 YYEEEE come from the germline V gene. The CDR3 bases are TGTGCCAGCAGCATAGGGGGGATGAACACTGAAGCTTTCTTT. This translates into CASSIGGMNTEAFF.

V gene TRBV12-3 or TRBV12-4 combines with J gene TRBJ2-7; possibly TRBD1 for D (5 bases). The ends were cut back, 2 bases at V and 2 bases at J, with 10 bases in the middle. The CDR3 covers 14 residues. The CDR3 spells CASSLQSRAYEQYF. Here the CDR3 DNA reads TGTGCCAGCAGTTTACAGTCCAGGGCCTACGAGCAGTACTTC.

This chain uses TRBV5-1 with TRBJ2-1; tentatively, D is TRBD1 or TRBD2 (5 bases each). This CDR3 contains 14 residues. Per germline, CDR1 SGHRS and CDR2 YFSETQ. The V gene lost 6 bases and the J gene lost 6 bases, with 16 bases spanning the gap. The CDR3 protein is CASNPGAGTNEQFF. The CDR3, as DNA: TGCGCCAGCAACCCTGGGGCAGGGACCAATGAGCAGTTCTTC.